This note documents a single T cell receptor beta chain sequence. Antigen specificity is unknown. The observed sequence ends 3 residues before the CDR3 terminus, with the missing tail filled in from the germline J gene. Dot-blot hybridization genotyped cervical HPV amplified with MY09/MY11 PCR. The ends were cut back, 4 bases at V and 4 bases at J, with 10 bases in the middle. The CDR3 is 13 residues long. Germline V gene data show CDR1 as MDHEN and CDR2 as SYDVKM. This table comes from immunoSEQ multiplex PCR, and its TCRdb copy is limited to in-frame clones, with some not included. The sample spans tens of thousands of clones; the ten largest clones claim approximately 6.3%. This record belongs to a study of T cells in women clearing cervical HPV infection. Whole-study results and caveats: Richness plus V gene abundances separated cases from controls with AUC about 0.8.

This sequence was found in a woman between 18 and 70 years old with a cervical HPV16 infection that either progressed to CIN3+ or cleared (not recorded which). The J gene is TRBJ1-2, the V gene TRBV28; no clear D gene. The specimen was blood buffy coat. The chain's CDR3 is CASSSPAVYGYTF. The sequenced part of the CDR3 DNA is TGTGCCAGCAGTTCCCCGGCGGTCTATGGC.